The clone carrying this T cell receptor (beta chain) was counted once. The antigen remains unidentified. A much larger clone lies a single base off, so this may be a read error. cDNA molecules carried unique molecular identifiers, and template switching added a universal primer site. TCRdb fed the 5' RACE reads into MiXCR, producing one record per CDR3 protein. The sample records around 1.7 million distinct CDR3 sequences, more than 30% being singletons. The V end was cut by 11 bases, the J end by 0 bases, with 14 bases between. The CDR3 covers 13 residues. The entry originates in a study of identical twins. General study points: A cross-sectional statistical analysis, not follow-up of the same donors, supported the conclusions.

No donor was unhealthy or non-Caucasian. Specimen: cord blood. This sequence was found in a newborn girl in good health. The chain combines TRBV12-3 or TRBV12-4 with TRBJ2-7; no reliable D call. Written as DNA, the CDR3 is TGTGCCGGCGGCTTGCACAGCTCCTACGAGCAGTACTTC. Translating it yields CAGGLHSSYEQYF.